These 15 T cell receptor beta chains were all obtained from the same sample, sequenced in a study of T cells in Graves' hyperthyroidism and ophthalmopathy. The CDR3 regions of TCR beta were amplified from RNA transcripts. When the TCR CDR3 underwent first-round RT-PCR, the HTBI primer set was used. TCRdb independently ran MiXCR on the multiplex PCR reads; one entry per CDR3 protein. This sample has roughly 400,000 distinct CDR3 sequences, with roughly 25% found just once. Material for sequencing was blood. The receptors shown here come from a man aged 45 to 65 with Graves' hyperthyroidism.

The chain carries TRBV29-1 and TRBJ2-7, with D possibly being TRBD2 (5 bases). The CDR3 consists of 11 residues. Trimming took off 6 bases at V and 5 bases at J, with 11 bases between the two ends. CDR1 and CDR2 (germline): SQVTM, ANQGSEA. This CDR3 is CSVRVNDEQYF. In DNA form, the CDR3 reads TGCAGCGTGAGGGTAAATGACGAGCAGTACTTC.

The CDR3 DNA reads TGTGCCAGCAGCTTAGTCGCTTCAAACAATGAGCAGTACTTC. Protein: CASSLVASNNEQYF. J is TRBJ2-1 and V is TRBV11-3; D gene ambiguous. The closer fit of TRBJ2-7 to the DNA end suggests the J call may be wrong. Looked up from germline, CDR1 is SGHNT and CDR2 is YENEEA. The CDR3 totals 14 residues.

J is TRBJ2-5 and V is TRBV20-1; D gene ambiguous. The CDR3 consists of 14 residues. CDR1 is DFQATT and CDR2 is SNEGSKA in the germline V gene (reference sequence). The germline V and J ends were trimmed by 5 bases and 5 bases, with 18 bases remaining between them. The CDR3 loop is CSAREFRMAETQYF. The CDR3 DNA reads as TGCAGTGCTCGTGAGTTCCGAATGGCGGAGACCCAGTACTTC.

The chain carries TRBV29-1 and TRBJ1-1, with TRBD1 matching over 10 bases. Trimming removed 8 bases from V and 6 bases from J; junction bases left unmatched: 6. The CDR3 spans 12 residues. CDR1 and CDR2 (germline): SQVTM, ANQGSEA. DNA of the CDR3: TGCAGCCTCCGGGACAGGGGTGCTGAAGCTTTCTTT. It is translated as CSLRDRGAEAFF.

This clonotype was observed a handful of times. This chain connects TRBV25-1 to TRBJ1-3, with D uncertain. The germline V gene has CDR1 MGHDK and CDR2 SYGVNS. This CDR3 has 14 amino acids. Trimming cost V 1 base and J 3 bases, with 7 bases left between them. The chain's CDR3 is CASSELSSGNTIYF. CDR3 coding DNA: TGTGCCAGCAGTGAATTATCCAGTGGAAACACCATATATTTT.

This clonotype was recorded at least ten times. V and J are TRBV7-2 and TRBJ2-1; D is undetermined. Germline V gene sequence: CDR1 SGHTA, CDR2 FQGNSA. The CDR3 sequence is 15 residues long. V lost 5 bases, J lost 2 bases, and 13 bases lay in between. The CDR3 DNA sequence: TGTGCCAGCAGCCCACCGGGTAAACCCTACAATGAGCAGTTCTTC. Residues: CASSPPGKPYNEQFF. The variable domain in full, with the rest retrieved from reference TRBV7-2 and TRBJ2-1, is GAGVSQSPSNKVTEKGKDVELRCDPISGHTALYWYRQSLGQGLEFLIYFQGNSAPDKSGLPSDRFSAERTGGSVSTLTIQRTQQEDSAVYLCASSPPGKPYNEQFFGPGTRLTVL.

The table lists this clonotype with a few counts. This may stem from a read error, because a much larger clone lies one nucleotide away. The chain employs TRBV7-9 and TRBJ2-7; no clear D. V was pared by 1 base and J by 5 bases, with 3 bases between. The CDR3 is 11 amino acids. Germline-derived CDR1 and CDR2 are SEHNR and FQNEAQ (reference sequence). This chain's CDR3 is CASSLEDEQYF. CDR3 sequence (DNA): TGTGCCAGCAGCTTAGAGGACGAGCAGTACTTC.

The chain uses TRBV3-1 and TRBJ1-1, with D perhaps matching TRBD1 (6 bases). The V end lost 10 bases, the J end lost 3 bases, and 12 bases lay between the germline ends. This CDR3 region has 12 residues. The V gene's germline CDR1 is LGHDT and CDR2 YNNKEL (reference sequence). In DNA form, the CDR3 reads TGTGCCACAGGGGACCAAGACACTGAAGCTTTCTTT. It yields the protein CATGDQDTEAFF.

This clonotype was recorded many times. The V and J genes are TRBV20-1 and TRBJ2-1; perhaps TRBD2 as D (6 bases). Trimming stripped 1 base from V and 10 bases from J, with 14 bases between. CDR1 is DFQATT, CDR2 SNEGSKA, per germline (reference sequence). CDR3 length: 13 amino acids. CDR3 bases: TGCAGTGCTAGAGCCTCCGGGGGTAACGAGCAGTTCTTC. It specifies CSARASGGNEQFF.

This chain uses TRBV20-1 with TRBJ1-1; a weak D match, TRBD1 (5 bases). Trimming removed 0 bases from V and 7 bases from J, with 15 bases in between. There are 14 residues in the CDR3. Per the germline V gene, CDR1 is DFQATT and CDR2 is SNEGSKA (reference sequence). Here the CDR3 reads CSARDPRGDGEAFF. CDR3 in DNA: TGCAGTGCTAGAGATCCAAGGGGAGATGGTGAAGCTTTCTTT.

This clonotype was counted many times. This chain links TRBV24-1 with TRBJ1-5; perhaps TRBD1 as D (5 bases). V lost 1 base, J lost 3 bases, and 18 bases lay in between. The CDR3 spans 18 residues. Germline V lookup: CDR1 KGHDR, CDR2 SFDVKD. The CDR3: CATSDLGGGFGNNQPQHF. Here the CDR3 DNA reads TGTGCCACCAGTGATTTAGGCGGGGGGTTTGGGAACAATCAGCCCCAGCATTTT.

Points on this clonotype: This may come from a read error, since a much larger clone is one base off. This chain joins TRBV10-1 and TRBJ2-7; 7 bases are shared with TRBD1. The CDR3 covers 14 residues. The V gene's germline CDR1 is WNHNN and CDR2 SYGVQD (reference sequence). Trimming took 3 bases from V and 6 from J; bases not matched to a gene: 8. The CDR3 coding sequence is TGCGCCAGCAGTGATGAGGGTTCAGGGGGCGAGCAGTACTTC. Encoded protein: CASSDEGSGGEQYF.

This clonotype was recorded a few times. The J gene is TRBJ2-1, the V gene TRBV6-1; 15 nucleotides align to TRBD2. The ends lost 0 bases at V and 7 bases at J; junction bases unmatched: 4. Germline V gene sequence: CDR1 MNHNS, CDR2 SASEGT. The CDR3 contains 17 residues. As DNA, the CDR3 is TGTGCCAGCAGTGAAGCGAGGACTAGCGGGAGGGGGAATGAGCAGTTCTTC. Translating it yields CASSEARTSGRGNEQFF.

The rearrangement joins TRBV29-1 to TRBJ2-3; D is ambiguous. Trimming removed 1 base at V and 4 bases at J, with 27 bases between. The CDR3 is made up of 19 amino acids. Germline CDR1 is SQVTM and CDR2 is ANQGSEA. CDR3 protein: CSVEAPAISWEGVADTQYF. The DNA for the CDR3 is TGCAGCGTTGAAGCCCCCGCCATTTCGTGGGAAGGTGTAGCAGATACGCAGTATTTT.

This clonotype was seen ten or more times. The chain joins TRBV11-1 to TRBJ2-1, with 11 bases fitting TRBD1. CDR1 and CDR2 (germline): SGHAT, FQDESV (reference sequence). The junction had 6 bases not matched to a gene; V was cut back by 5 bases and J by 6 bases. The length of the CDR3 is 15 residues. The CDR3 DNA follows: TGTGCCAGCAGCGGGGACAGGGGGGGCCTCAATGAGCAGTTCTTC. Its protein product is CASSGDRGGLNEQFF.